The 5 T cell receptor beta chains in this list originate from one sample, sequenced in a study of regulatory T cells in long-lasting Graves disease. The authors built TCR beta libraries using iRepertoire HTBI primers and Arm-PCR of CDR3 regions. A single record per CDR3 protein comes from TCRdb applying MiXCR to the multiplex PCR reads. The table lists fewer than 450,000 distinct CDR3 sequences, about 20% of them singletons. Time point here: persistent/refractory GD, antithyroid drugs over 5 years with positive TRAb. Generation of the TCR library employed RNA extracted from PBMCs. This specimen was peripheral blood mononuclear cells (PBMCs), taken when the disease was refractory, from a patient treated with antithyroid drugs. All receptors derive from a female donor with Graves disease.

The sample holds a few counts of this clonotype. One base away lies a much larger clone, so this may be a sequencing read error. The chain joins TRBV28 to TRBJ1-2, with D possibly TRBD1 on 6 matching bases. Trimming stripped 5 bases from V and 10 bases from J, with 20 bases between. Germline-derived CDR1 and CDR2 are MDHEN and SYDVKM. The CDR3 runs 14 residues. The CDR3 sequence: CASSPALQGYDYTF. The CDR3 nucleotides read TGTGCCAGCAGTCCTGCCTTACAGGGATACGACTACACCTTC.

This clonotype was detected only a few times. The gene calls are TRBV27 and TRBJ1-1; tentatively, D is TRBD1 (6 bases). The CDR3 has 19 residues. V dropped 4 bases and J dropped 1 base, with 25 bases sitting between them. Germline values: CDR1 MNHEY, CDR2 SMNVEV (reference sequence). CDR3 in amino acids: CASSSYRIIDRSWNTEAFF. In DNA, the CDR3 is TGTGCCAGCAGTTCGTATCGTATCATCGACAGGTCCTGGAACACTGAAGCTTTCTTT.

This clonotype was recorded at least ten times. V and J are TRBV6-1 and TRBJ2-2; D call uncertain. Trimming removed 8 bases from V and 4 bases from J, with 17 bases in between. Germline CDR1 and CDR2: MNHNS and SASEGT. This CDR3 has 15 residues. CDR3 DNA: TGTGCCAGCCAATCTCTCCCCTCGGGCACCGGGGAGCTGTTTTTT. It is translated as CASQSLPSGTGELFF.

This clonotype was detected only a few times. The chain employs TRBV13 and TRBJ1-1; 7 positions agree with TRBD1. The length of the CDR3 is 14 residues. V dropped 6 bases and J dropped 2; count of bases not matched to a gene: 6. Germline V gene sequence: CDR1 PRHDT, CDR2 FYEKMQ (reference sequence). CDR3 loop: CASSSGTENTEAFF. CDR3 DNA: TGTGCCAGCAGTTCCGGGACAGAAAACACTGAAGCTTTCTTT.

The chain combines TRBV6-2 or TRBV6-3 with TRBJ2-1; tentative D call: TRBD2 (7 bases). Trimming took 7 bases from V and 0 from J, leaving 19 bases between them. This CDR3 is 17 amino acids long. Germline V gene lookup returns CDR1 MNHEY and CDR2 SVGEGT. The CDR3 coding sequence is TGTGCCAGCATGGGGAAGGGGGGGAGTCGCTCCTACAATGAGCAGTTCTTC. Translation: CASMGKGGSRSYNEQFF.